Presented here are 12 T cell receptor beta chains from one specimen sequenced in a study of T cell repertoires in cytomegalovirus infection. TCRdb itself ran the reads through MiXCR, one entry per CDR3 protein. The sample has more than 75,000 distinct CDR3 sequences; 25% to 30% are singletons. For these TCRs, the target antigens are not known. The sequencing here drew on CD8+ T cells from cultured PBMCs, taken from culture after CMV antigen stimulation. The receptors were sampled from a human donor in good health (CMV status not recorded). Some clones in this sample may be carry-over from other donors' samples.

A few counts support this clonotype. This chain connects TRBV19 to TRBJ2-4; TRBD1 might be the D (7 bases). The CDR3 runs 16 residues. Germline CDR1 reads LNHDA; CDR2 reads SQIVND (reference sequence). Trimming cost V 5 bases and J 0 bases, with 14 bases left between them. The CDR3 DNA reads as TGTGCCAGTAGTCGCGGGACAGCTCTAGCCAAAAACATTCAGTACTTC. Translation: CASSRGTALAKNIQYF.

The chain links TRBV20-1 to TRBJ2-7; D gene unclear. The ends were cut back, 2 bases at V and 0 bases at J, with 5 bases in the middle. Germline V gene sequence: CDR1 DFQATT, CDR2 SNEGSKA (reference sequence). The length of the CDR3 is 12 residues. Here the CDR3 DNA reads TGCAGTGCTAGACCGAGCTCCTACGAGCAGTACTTC. It translates to CSARPSSYEQYF.

V and J are TRBV20-1 and TRBJ1-1; D might be TRBD1 (6 bases). The V gene's germline CDR1 is DFQATT and CDR2 SNEGSKA (reference sequence). The CDR3 has 12 residues. V was clipped by 8 bases and J by 8 bases, with 18 bases between them. The CDR3 protein is CSPERGAREAFF. For the CDR3, the DNA is TGCAGTCCGGAGAGGGGGGCTAGGGAAGCTTTCTTT.

This clonotype was seen at least ten times. The J gene is TRBJ1-1, the V gene TRBV7-6; no clear D gene. The germline V gene encodes CDR1 SGHVS and CDR2 FNYEAQ. The V and J ends lost 3 bases and 3 bases respectively, with 8 bases between them. The CDR3 is 13 residues long. For the CDR3, the DNA is TGTGCCAGCAGCTTCGGGAGTTACACTGAAGCTTTCTTT. Translating gives CASSFGSYTEAFF.

The CDR3 loop reads CASSLNREETQYF. CDR3 bases: TGTGCCAGCAGCTTAAACAGGGAGGAGACCCAGTACTTC. The chain links TRBV7-2 to TRBJ2-5; D possibly corresponds to TRBD1 (6 bases). The CDR3 is 13 residues long. Trimming shortened V by 2 bases and J by 5 bases, and 9 bases separated the two germline ends. Germline V gene sequence: CDR1 SGHTA, CDR2 FQGNSA. Full variable domain (outside the CDR3, taken from reference TRBV7-2 and TRBJ2-5): GAGVSQSPSNKVTEKGKDVELRCDPISGHTALYWYRQSLGQGLEFLIYFQGNSAPDKSGLPSDRFSAERTGGSVSTLTIQRTQQEDSAVYLCASSLNREETQYFGPGTRLLVL.

This clonotype has a handful of counts. The J gene is TRBJ2-1, the V gene TRBV6-5; maybe TRBD2 (6 bases). V lost 6 bases to trimming and J lost 0 bases, with 12 bases between them. This CDR3 is built from 15 residues. CDR1 and CDR2 (germline): MNHEY, SVGAGI. In nucleotides, the CDR3 is TGTGCCAGCAGCCCCACGGGGGTCTCCTACAATGAGCAGTTCTTC. It yields the protein CASSPTGVSYNEQFF.

The J gene is TRBJ2-3, the V gene TRBV28; TRBD2 agrees at 9 bases. Germline V CDR1 and CDR2: MDHEN, SYDVKM. The CDR3 extends over 17 amino acids. With V trimmed by 5 bases and J by 3 bases, 12 bases remained unmatched. CDR3 residues: CASSQYGSGGWTDTQYF. Here the CDR3 DNA reads TGTGCCAGCAGTCAATATGGAAGCGGGGGGTGGACAGATACGCAGTATTTT.

This clonotype was found a few times. The gene calls are TRBV20-1 and TRBJ1-2, with 7 bases identical to TRBD1. With V trimmed by 4 bases and J by 0 bases, 5 bases remained unmatched. The CDR3 length is 14 residues. Per the germline V gene, CDR1 is DFQATT and CDR2 is SNEGSKA (reference sequence). The CDR3 DNA reads as TGCAGTGCTACTAGACAGGGACCTAACTATGGCTACACCTTC. This encodes CSATRQGPNYGYTF.

This clonotype was counted between two and nine times. This chain joins TRBV4-1 and TRBJ1-2; no clear D gene. The V and J ends lost 0 bases and 1 base respectively, with 9 bases between them. The CDR3 contains 15 residues. CDR1 MGHRA and CDR2 YSYEKL come from the germline V gene. The CDR3 reads CASSQDRHSNYGYTF. In nucleotides, the CDR3 is TGCGCCAGCAGCCAAGATCGCCACAGTAACTATGGCTACACCTTC.

This clonotype was recorded once. V and J are TRBV19 and TRBJ1-1; no reliable D call. V gave up 5 bases and J gave up 1 base, with 17 bases separating them. CDR1 is LNHDA and CDR2 is SQIVND in the germline V gene (reference sequence). The CDR3 covers 16 residues. The CDR3 region is CASSLVSEPWNTEAFF. CDR3 coding DNA: TGTGCCAGTAGTCTGGTATCTGAGCCGTGGAACACTGAAGCTTTCTTT.

This clonotype was seen at least ten times. The chain recombines TRBV7-2 with TRBJ2-7, with 10 bases that match TRBD2. V was pared by 6 bases and J by 7 bases, with 12 bases of the junction left unmatched. CDR1 is SGHTA, CDR2 FQGNSA, per germline. The CDR3 spans 15 residues. In nucleotides, the CDR3 is TGTGCCAGCAGTATTGCGGCGGGACTAGCGCGTGAGCAGTACTTC. It translates to CASSIAAGLAREQYF. The entire variable domain, with the rest obtained from reference TRBV7-2 and TRBJ2-7, is as follows: GAGVSQSPSNKVTEKGKDVELRCDPISGHTALYWYRQSLGQGLEFLIYFQGNSAPDKSGLPSDRFSAERTGGSVSTLTIQRTQQEDSAVYLCASSIAAGLAREQYFGPGTRLTVT.

The V and J genes are TRBV5-1 and TRBJ1-2; 7 bases match TRBD1. V dropped 1 base and J dropped 4; count of bases not matched to a gene: 10. This CDR3 has 16 amino acids. Per the germline V gene, CDR1 is SGHRS and CDR2 is YFSETQ. For the CDR3, the DNA is TGCGCCAGCAGCTTGAACTTCGGGGGACAGCCCTATGGCTACACCTTC. This sequence encodes CASSLNFGGQPYGYTF.